Described below is a single TCR beta chain sequence and its context. Its binding antigen is unknown. There are no base qualities to consult, and no much larger clone falls within one base. This sample stems from a study of cytotoxic CD8 clonotypes in ibrutinib-treated CLL (dated by TCRdb to 2020 to 2023). Describing the broader study: The cohort was composed of under 12 relapsed/refractory and roughly 16 treatment-naive patients; IGHV unmutated status was identified in 17 patients. Every remission and progressive disease sample was obtained while ibrutinib was still being received by the patients. Samples averaged roughly 280,000 productive templates and more than 85,000 productive rearrangements. Response samples were taken after a median of around 13 months on treatment, ranging from 6 to 36 months. Partial responses were observed in 24 patients and complete responses in 2; after a median follow-up of roughly 72 months, remission was maintained in some 14 patients and progression was observed in approximately 12. Longitudinal samples were available for about 30% of the 86 trial participants. Cryopreserved peripheral blood mononuclear cells were obtained before treatment, at response, and at either sustained remission or disease progression.

Summary of the overall study and its limitations: Sampling times were not matched between patients in sustained remission and patients whose disease was progressing, and lymph node repertoires were not examined. Public clonotypes were found to be uncommon and were observed to contract or remain stable during treatment; the increase in clonality was shown to reflect expansion of private clonotypes at ibrutinib response. Clonality increased at ibrutinib response, stayed stable in sustained remission, and fell back toward baseline at progression. At baseline, clonality was higher than in age-matched healthy donors and showed a strong correlation with circulating CD8+ T-cell counts.

In light of the paper, this sample's time point label describes: about a year on ibrutinib. For TCR beta library preparation, about 2 micrograms of genomic DNA were isolated from cryopreserved PBMCs. Longitudinal blood samples from CLL patients on ibrutinib monotherapy were analyzed using high-throughput TCR beta sequencing. The patients took part in an open-label, single-center phase 2 trial of ibrutinib monotherapy. The goal of deep resolution MiSeq sequencing was a depth between 1 in 1 million and 1 in 200,000 T cells, and coverage averaged 10x per clonotype. TCR beta libraries were generated with the immunoSEQ hsTCRB Kit. The published analysis was carried out like this. Data were analyzed with ImmunoSEQ Data Assistant and ImmunoSEQ Analyzer, with V, D and J genes assigned per IMGT definitions. Clonality, which ranges from 0 to 1, was calculated as one minus the normalized Shannon entropy of productive rearrangement frequencies. Public clonotype analysis was restricted to overrepresented clonotypes comprising at least 0.05% of each patient's repertoire. Approximately 12 repertoires from age-matched healthy donors, obtained from immuneACCESS, served as clonality controls. Held by TCRdb, this immuneACCESS table contains in-frame sequences only and omits some clones. Under half of the omission traces to an unresolved V gene where checked; the cause of the rest is unknown. V, J and clone size are those of that table, while D and trimming were read from the DNA. The sample yields 49,000 or so clones; 53% were counted once. Of the sample, 32% is held by the ten largest clones.

CDR1 and CDR2 were assigned from the germline V gene as LGHNA and YNFKEQ. V lost 0 bases and J lost 0 bases, and the count of bases not matched to a germline gene is 4. The CDR3, cysteine through phenylalanine, is 17 amino acids long. Only CDR3 DNA is held: 51 bases, read in frame from base 1. This sample comprised PBMCs, obtained after 12 months of ibrutinib treatment. The chain couples TRBV4-2 to TRBJ2-1, with 8 middle bases fitting TRBD2. The clonotype originates from a human donor with chronic lymphocytic leukemia. The DNA sequence is as follows: TGTGCCAGCAGCCAAGACGGGAGCGGGAGCTCCTACAATGAGCAGTTCTTC. The encoded protein is CASSQDGSGSSYNEQFF.